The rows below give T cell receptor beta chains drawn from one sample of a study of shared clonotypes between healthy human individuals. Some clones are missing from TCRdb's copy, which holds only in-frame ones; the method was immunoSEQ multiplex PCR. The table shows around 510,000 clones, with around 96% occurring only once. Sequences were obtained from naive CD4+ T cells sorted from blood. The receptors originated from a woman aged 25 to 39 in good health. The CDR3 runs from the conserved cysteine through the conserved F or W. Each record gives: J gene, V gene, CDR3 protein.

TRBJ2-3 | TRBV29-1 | CSALAGGTDTQYF
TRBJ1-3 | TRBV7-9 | CASSTSTGVLFRNTIYF
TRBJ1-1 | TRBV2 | CASRDSALAEAFF
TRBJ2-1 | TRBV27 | CASSFSGRTGGSRQFF
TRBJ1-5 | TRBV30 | CAWSLGTLAQPQHF
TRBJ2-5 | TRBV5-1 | CASSGGTAQETQYF
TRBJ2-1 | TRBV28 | CASSLRRGSYNEQFF
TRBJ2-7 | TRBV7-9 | CASSLKGTSGRADEQYF
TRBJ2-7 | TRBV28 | CASKGGQGAYEQYF
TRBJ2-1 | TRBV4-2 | CASSNSGSRNEQFF
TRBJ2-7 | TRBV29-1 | CSAGAWADEQYF
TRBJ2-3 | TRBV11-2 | CASSATRHTDTQYF
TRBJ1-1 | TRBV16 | CASSQSGRDRGLKGEAFF
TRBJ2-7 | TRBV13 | CASSPPDRAYEQYF
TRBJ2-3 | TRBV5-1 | CASSAGQAGTDTQYF
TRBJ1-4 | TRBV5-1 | CASSLAIGAGNEKLFF
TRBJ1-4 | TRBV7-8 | CASSNHRVQATNEKLFF
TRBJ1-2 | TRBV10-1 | CASSESKRGGYTF
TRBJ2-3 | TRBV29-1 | CSVRVGGSTDTQYF
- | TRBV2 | CASTGGWSYEQYF
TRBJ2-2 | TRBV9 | CASSSRLASNTGELFF
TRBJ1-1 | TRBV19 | CASSMTPQNTEAFF
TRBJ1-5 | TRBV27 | CASRDRGFYSNQPQHF
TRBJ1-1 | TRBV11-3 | CASSFSKNTEAFF
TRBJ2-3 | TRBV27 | CASSQLGPDTQYF
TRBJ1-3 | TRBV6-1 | CASSQSGNTIYF
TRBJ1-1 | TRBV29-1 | CSVGVSGRNTEAFF
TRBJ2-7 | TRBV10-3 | CAINGDRGFDEQYF
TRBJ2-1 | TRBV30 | CAWSDGTGTNNEQFF
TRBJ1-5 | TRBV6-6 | CASSMDNGNQPQHF
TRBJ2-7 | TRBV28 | CASSLGLRTGGHEQYF
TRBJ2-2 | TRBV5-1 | CASSRDSGTGELFF
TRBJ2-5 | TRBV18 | CASSPRQTGETQYF